The source of this T cell receptor beta chain is a study of T cell repertoires in cytomegalovirus infection (dated 2019 in TCRdb). A note on the overall study: Recently identified HLA-C-restricted CMV epitopes, whose presentation resists viral immunomodulation, were targeted by peptide stimulations together with well-studied HLA-B-restricted epitopes. Donor HLA type was relevant to the analysis, because carriage of CMV infection together with the matching HLA type was indicated by public TCR beta signatures. The full study reports these points: Cumulative frequency of public TCR beta family members discriminated carriers of CMV infection plus the relevant HLA type in this cohort and an independent roughly 330-donor cohort. In the ex vivo response, HLA-C-restricted CMV-specific TCR beta clonotypes were dominant, and in two of eight donors the single most frequent clonotype came from this HLA-C-restricted group.

This clonotype was counted a few times. Its antigen is currently not known. Base qualities are missing; no much larger clone stands one base away. V is reduced by 7 bases and J by 5 bases, leaving a spacing of 21 bases between them. Spanning cysteine to phenylalanine, the CDR3 consists of 15 amino acids. CDR3 DNA only is kept here, 45 bases in frame from base 1. Based on the germline V gene (reference sequence), the CDR1 and CDR2 sequences are SGHNT and YYREEE. The intended sense of this specimen's treatment or condition label: in vitro stimulation with specific CMV peptide epitopes to enrich CMV-specific T cells. The listed sequencing device is Illumina HiSeq 1500. In TCRdb, the public reads were trimmed at Q25 with fastp and aligned with MiXCR, with productive beta chains retained. Each entry merges the rows of one CDR3 protein and shows their most common DNA and genes. In this sample the table shows roughly 860,000 distinct CDR3 sequences, around a third of which occur a single time. Together, the top ten hold 12% of the sample.

This receptor was identified in a human donor in good health (CMV status not recorded). Some clones in this sample may be carry-over from other donors' samples. The sample here was cultured CD8+ T cells from PBMCs, taken from culture after CMV antigen stimulation. The chain employs TRBV5-4 and TRBJ1-1, with the D segment identity uncertain. The nucleotides are TGTGCCAGCGGCCCACCGAAGGGTTCTGGGACTGAAGCTTTCTTT. Translated, it reads CASGPPKGSGTEAFF.